Listed here are 13 T cell receptor beta chains from one sample, sequenced in a study of T cell responses to AZD1222 COVID-19 vaccine. TCRdb's copy holds only in-frame clones and misses some; the assay was immunoSEQ multiplex PCR. The sample has 35,000 to 55,000 clones; 75% to 85% are singletons. The sample here was peripheral blood, taken on day 0 of AZD1222 vaccination. These receptor sequences come from an adult in good health.

The gene calls are TRBV1 and TRBJ2-7; the table's D call of TRBD1 was not tested on the DNA. TRBV1 is designated a pseudogene. The CDR3 extends over 15 amino acids. The CDR3 DNA reads as TGCACCAGCAGCCACGCACCGGGACAGGCCTACGAGCAGTACTTC. Its protein product is CTSSHAPGQAYEQYF.

The V and J genes are TRBV6-5 and TRBJ1-2; tentative D call: TRBD1 (5 bases). V lost 5 bases to trimming and J lost 8 bases, with 18 bases between them. CDR1 MNHEY and CDR2 SVGAGI come from the germline V gene. The CDR3 is 14 amino acids. The CDR3 coding sequence is TGTGCCAGCAGTACCTTTCAGGGAGGGGCAGGCTACACCTTC. Translating it yields CASSTFQGGAGYTF.

The chain carries TRBV3-1 (or the pseudogene TRBV3-2) and TRBJ2-5; 12 nucleotides match TRBD2. The CDR3 has 16 amino acids. Unmatched junction bases numbered 8, after V lost 4 bases and J lost 5 bases. Germline V gives CDR1 LGHDT, CDR2 YNNKEL (reference sequence). The CDR3 sequence is CASSPAASGRGETQYF. Written as DNA, the CDR3 is TGTGCCAGCAGCCCGGCCGCTAGCGGGAGGGGGGAGACCCAGTACTTC.

V usage is TRBV21-1 and J usage is TRBJ2-7; TRBD2 is the table's D call, not checked against the DNA. TRBV21-1 is reported as a pseudogene. This CDR3 is 15 amino acids long. CDR3 amino acids: CASSTPGLADYEQYF. The CDR3 region has the DNA TGTGCCAGCAGCACTCCGGGACTAGCGGACTACGAGCAGTACTTC.

The J gene is TRBJ1-1, the V gene TRBV7-3, with 8 bases fitting TRBD1. V was clipped by 5 bases and J by 7 bases; unmatched bases: 6. The CDR3 consists of 13 residues. CDR1 SGHTA and CDR2 FQGTGA come from the germline V gene. CDR3 coding DNA: TGTGCCAGCAGCCGACAGGGGACGGATGAAGCTTTCTTT. Amino acid sequence: CASSRQGTDEAFF.

The chain combines TRBV6-5 with TRBJ1-3, with 9 bases lining up with TRBD1. In germline, CDR1 is MNHEY, CDR2 SVGAGI. This CDR3 comprises 14 residues. J gave up 2 bases and V 6 bases, and 2 bases lay outside the gene matches. The chain's CDR3 is CASSRDRAGNTIYF. The CDR3 coding sequence is TGTGCCAGCAGCCGGGACAGGGCTGGAAACACCATATATTTT.

This clone appeared a single time. The chain couples TRBV10-1 to TRBJ2-1; D might be TRBD1 (6 bases). Germline assignment: CDR1 WNHNN and CDR2 SYGVQD (reference sequence). Between the trimmed V and J ends, which lost 3 bases and 6 bases, there was a span of 12 bases. The CDR3 loop spans 14 amino acids. The CDR3 coding sequence is TGCGCCAGCAGTGACCTGGACAGCCTCAATGAGCAGTTCTTC. Residues: CASSDLDSLNEQFF.

The chain employs TRBV9 and TRBJ1-3, with D possibly matching TRBD1 (5 bases). The ends were cut back, 0 bases at V and 3 bases at J, with 10 bases in the middle. The CDR3 is 15 amino acids. Germline values: CDR1 SGDLS, CDR2 YYNGEE. The CDR3: CASSVGQGSGNTIYF. DNA for the CDR3: TGTGCCAGCAGCGTAGGCCAGGGAAGTGGAAACACCATATATTTT.

The rearrangement joins TRBV20-1 to TRBJ2-1, with a possible D match to TRBD1 (6 bases). Germline CDR1 reads DFQATT; CDR2 reads SNEGSKA (reference sequence). V was shortened by 4 bases and J by 12 bases, with 13 bases between the two germline ends. The CDR3 covers 11 residues. CDR3 sequence: CSAKQDRGQFF. The CDR3 coding sequence is TGCAGTGCTAAGCAGGACAGAGGGCAGTTCTTC.

This clone was picked up a small number of times. The chain recombines TRBV3-1 (or the pseudogene TRBV3-2) with TRBJ2-1, with a tentative D call TRBD2 (5 bases). This CDR3 comprises 16 residues. Germline V gene data show CDR1 as LGHDT and CDR2 as YNNKEL (reference sequence). Trimming removed 1 base at V and 2 bases at J, with 12 bases between. The CDR3 coding sequence is TGTGCCAGCAGCCAAGGTGGGATAGCGACCTACAATGAGCAGTTCTTC. Amino acids: CASSQGGIATYNEQFF.

This rearrangement joins TRBV3-1 (or the pseudogene TRBV3-2) to TRBJ2-1, with D possibly matching TRBD2 (6 bases). Germline V gene lookup returns CDR1 LGHDT and CDR2 YNNKEL (reference sequence). The V gene lost 0 bases and the J gene lost 2 bases, with 11 bases spanning the gap. The CDR3 runs 16 residues. The DNA of the CDR3 is TGTGCCAGCAGCCAAGATGGAGGGGTCGCCTACAATGAGCAGTTCTTC. This sequence encodes CASSQDGGVAYNEQFF.

The chain carries TRBV5-5 and TRBJ2-1; no clear D. The germline V gene has CDR1 SGHKS and CDR2 YYEKEE (reference sequence). Trimming took 4 bases from V and 0 from J, leaving 11 bases between them. The CDR3 sequence is 15 residues long. As DNA, the CDR3 is TGTGCCAGCAGCCCCGGTCCTAACTCCTACAATGAGCAGTTCTTC. Its protein product is CASSPGPNSYNEQFF.

To note about this clone: Other DNA sequences within the sample encode an identical CDR3. The rearrangement joins TRBV27 to TRBJ1-1; 10 bases are a match to TRBD1. J gave up 8 bases and V 3 bases, and 3 bases lay outside the gene matches. CDR1 and CDR2 (germline): MNHEY, SMNVEV (reference sequence). The CDR3 is 13 residues long. CDR3 region: CASSFRQGAEAFF. Here the CDR3 DNA reads TGTGCCAGCAGTTTCCGACAGGGGGCGGAAGCTTTCTTT.